One sample yielded the 2 T cell receptor beta chains listed below, sequenced in a study of blood T cell repertoires in COVID-19. Sequencing used immunoSEQ multiplex PCR; TCRdb keeps in-frame clones, though not all of them. The sample lists under 200,000 clones; more than 65% were seen once. What was sequenced was PBMCs or T cells enriched from blood (not recorded which). These receptors were collected from a man aged 45 to 65 who had recovered from COVID-19.

The rearrangement uses TRBV27 and TRBJ2-1, with 7 bases matching TRBD1. The J segment lost 0 bases and the V segment lost 7 bases, leaving 6 bases of the junction unmatched. This CDR3 is built from 15 residues. CDR1 is MNHEY, CDR2 SMNVEV, per germline (reference sequence). DNA for the CDR3: TGTGCCAGCACCCCAGGGGACAGCTCCTACAATGAGCAGTTCTTC. Residues: CASTPGDSSYNEQFF.

This clone appeared a few times. The chain uses TRBV5-4 and TRBJ1-2, with D unclear. Per germline, CDR1 SGHNT and CDR2 YYREEE (reference sequence). The V and J ends lost 2 bases and 8 bases respectively, with 10 bases between them. This CDR3 has 12 amino acids. The CDR3: CASSLVERGYTF. The DNA for the CDR3 is TGTGCCAGCAGCTTAGTGGAGCGGGGCTACACCTTC.